The rows below give T cell receptor beta chains drawn from one sample of a study of regulatory T cells in long-lasting Graves disease. TCRdb passed the multiplex PCR reads through MiXCR, listing each CDR3 protein once. The sample carries 530,000 or so distinct CDR3 sequences, around 15% recorded once. This sample also appeared in a second study, on T cells in Graves' hyperthyroidism and ophthalmopathy.

This specimen consisted of peripheral blood mononuclear cells (PBMCs), obtained at new diagnosis, from a patient treated with antithyroid drugs. The source of these receptors is a young man with Graves disease. The CDR3 runs from the conserved cysteine through the conserved F or W. A D gene is named only where the DNA matches it firmly. Part of the rows lack a size; the others show once, few, many or a class for expanded clones.

TRBV12-3/TRBV12-4	TRBJ1-2	NA	few	CASSQTGTAYGYTF	TGTGCCAGCAGCCAGACCGGGACGGCCTATGGCTACACCTTC
TRBV20-1	TRBJ2-7	NA	NA	CSATYLGAPYEQYF	TGCAGTGCAACTTACCTGGGAGCCCCTTACGAGCAGTACTTC
TRBV6-1	TRBJ1-5	NA	many	CASGRTGYSNQPQHF	TGTGCCAGCGGTAGGACCGGTTATAGCAATCAGCCCCAGCATTTT
TRBV11-2	TRBJ2-5	NA	few	CASSLFLGTVGLRETQYF	TGTGCCAGCAGCTTATTCCTCGGGACGGTAGGGTTGAGGGAGACCCAGTACTTC
TRBV20-1	TRBJ1-4	TRBD1	NA	CSARYRGPGEKLVF	TGCAGTGCTAGATACAGGGGACCTGGGGAAAAACTGGTTTTT
TRBV30	TRBJ1-1	NA	few	CAWSAEEQEGTEAFF	TGTGCCTGGAGTGCTGAGGAACAGGAAGGGACTGAAGCTTTCTTT
TRBV19	TRBJ2-7	NA	NA	CASSIRGVSYEQYF	TGTGCCAGTAGTATTAGAGGGGTGTCCTACGAGCAGTACTTC
TRBV3-1	TRBJ2-3	TRBD2	many	CASSHDGTSGISTFGTDTQYF	TGTGCCAGCAGTCACGATGGGACTAGCGGGATTTCAACCTTCGGCACAGATACGCAGTATTTT
TRBV28	TRBJ2-2	NA	many	CAGRAPGTGELFF	TGTGCCGGACGGGCGCCAGGCACCGGGGAGCTGTTTTTT
TRBV5-6	TRBJ1-5	NA	few	CASSFKGVRQPQHF	TGTGCCAGCAGCTTCAAGGGAGTGAGGCAGCCCCAGCATTTT
TRBV27	TRBJ2-5	NA	many	CASRLRDTQETQYF	TGTGCCAGCCGTCTTAGGGACACGCAAGAGACCCAGTACTTC
TRBV6-2/TRBV6-3	TRBJ2-7	TRBD2	many	CASSYFFGTSGGSYEQYF	TGTGCCAGCAGTTATTTTTTCGGGACTAGCGGGGGCTCCTACGAGCAGTACTTC
TRBV7-2	TRBJ2-7	NA	few	CASRSFYEQYF	TGTGCCAGCAGATCTTTTTACGAGCAGTACTTC
TRBV4-2	TRBJ2-3	TRBD2	NA	CASSQRTSGVTDTQYF	TGTGCCAGCAGCCAAAGGACTAGCGGGGTCACAGATACGCAGTATTTT
TRBV19	TRBJ1-5	NA	few	CASSSRTANSNQPQHF	TGTGCCAGTAGTTCGAGGACTGCGAATAGCAATCAGCCCCAGCATTTT